This T cell receptor beta chain was found in a study of blood T cell repertoires in COVID-19. TCRdb's table, derived via immunoSEQ multiplex PCR, lists solely in-frame clones and lacks some. The sample lists roughly 300,000 clones; about 90% were seen once. Germline loops: CDR1 KGHDR, CDR2 SFDVKD. The CDR3 runs to 19 residues. Trimming took 0 bases from V and 3 from J; bases not matched to a gene: 13. Sequenced sample: PBMCs or T cells enriched from blood (not recorded which). This TCR was sampled from a woman younger than 45 who had recovered from COVID-19. The chain couples TRBV24-1 to TRBJ2-7; 10 positions agree with TRBD1. As DNA, the CDR3 is TGTGCCACCAGTGATTTGCGGGACAGGGGATCTGAAAGGGACTACGAGCAGTACTTC. Its translation is CATSDLRDRGSERDYEQYF.